The text below deals with one TCR beta chain. This sample is drawn from a study of identical twins. TCRdb re-called the 5' RACE reads through MiXCR, storing one row per CDR3 protein. The data contain about 280,000 distinct CDR3 sequences, approximately 8% of them singletons. Germline V gives CDR1 SGDLS, CDR2 YYNGEE. This CDR3 spans 15 amino acids. Trimming at V came to 2 bases and at J to 7 bases, leaving 7 bases not matched to a gene. The data were also submitted as part of a second study, on yellow fever vaccine responses in identical twins.

The TCR was taken from a woman aged 18 to 35 in good health. V is TRBV9 and J is TRBJ2-1; 9 bases line up with TRBD2. The sequenced sample was memory (CD45RO+) T cells sorted from blood. The CDR3 here is CASSVGREGLNEQFF. Written as DNA, the CDR3 is TGTGCCAGCAGCGTCGGGCGGGAGGGCCTAAATGAGCAGTTCTTC.